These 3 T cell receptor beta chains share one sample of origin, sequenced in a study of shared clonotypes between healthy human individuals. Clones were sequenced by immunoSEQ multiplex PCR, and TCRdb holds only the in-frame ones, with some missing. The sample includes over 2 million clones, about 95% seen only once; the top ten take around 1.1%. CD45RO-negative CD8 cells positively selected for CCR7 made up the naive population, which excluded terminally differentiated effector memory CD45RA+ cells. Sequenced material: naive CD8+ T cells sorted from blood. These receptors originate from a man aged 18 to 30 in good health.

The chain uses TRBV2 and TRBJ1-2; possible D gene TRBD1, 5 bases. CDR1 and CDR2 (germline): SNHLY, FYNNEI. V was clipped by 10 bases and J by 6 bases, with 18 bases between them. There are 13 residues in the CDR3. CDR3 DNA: TGTGCCATTGACCCGGACATGGAAGATGGCTACACCTTC. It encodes CAIDPDMEDGYTF.

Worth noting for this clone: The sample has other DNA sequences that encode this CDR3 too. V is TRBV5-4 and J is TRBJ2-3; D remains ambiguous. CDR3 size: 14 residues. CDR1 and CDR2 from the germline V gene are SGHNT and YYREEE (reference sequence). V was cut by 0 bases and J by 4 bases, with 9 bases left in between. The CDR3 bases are TGTGCCAGCAGCTTGGGGGGTCTCCCAGATACGCAGTATTTT. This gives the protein CASSLGGLPDTQYF.

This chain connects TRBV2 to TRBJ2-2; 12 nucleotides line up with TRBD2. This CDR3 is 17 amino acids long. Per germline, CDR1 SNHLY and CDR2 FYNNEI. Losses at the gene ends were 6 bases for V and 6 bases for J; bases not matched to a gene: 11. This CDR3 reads CASRASGGATGAGELFF. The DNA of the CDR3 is TGTGCCAGCAGGGCTAGCGGGGGGGCCACGGGTGCCGGGGAGCTGTTTTTT.